The 25 T cell receptor beta chains reported below all come from one sample, sequenced in a study of human T cells and chemical hapten exposure. TCRdb recomputed calls from the RACE reads with MiXCR, one row per CDR3 protein. The sample consists of about 99,000 distinct CDR3 sequences, around 12% of them appearing once. Regarding time point: patch test 1, 2 weeks after DPC sensitization. Treatment indicated: therapeutic diphenylcyclopropenone sensitization with weekly scalp DPC. The sample in question was whole blood, obtained in connection with sensitization to the hapten diphenylcyclopropenone (DPC). These receptors originate from a woman aged 35 to 49 with alopecia areata. Some clones in this sample may be carry-over from other donors' samples.

This rearrangement joins TRBV4-2 to TRBJ2-1; D is undetermined. CDR3 length: 15 residues. CDR1 is LGHNA, CDR2 YNFKEQ, per germline. V lost 1 base and J 2 bases, leaving 9 bases between the germline ends. CDR3 coding DNA: TGTGCCAGCAGCCAAGCAACGGAGACCTACAATGAGCAGTTCTTC. Amino acids: CASSQATETYNEQFF.

This chain uses TRBV28 with TRBJ1-1; weak D call: TRBD1 (6 bases). V lost 6 bases and J 1 base, leaving 12 bases between the germline ends. In germline, CDR1 is MDHEN, CDR2 SYDVKM. CDR3 length: 14 residues. This chain's CDR3 is CASRTGGANTEAFF. CDR3 nucleotide sequence: TGTGCCAGCAGGACAGGAGGGGCGAACACTGAAGCTTTCTTT.

The gene calls are TRBV20-1 and TRBJ1-4; D gene unclear. The germline V and J ends were trimmed by 6 bases and 0 bases, with 8 bases remaining between them. The V gene's germline CDR1 is DFQATT and CDR2 SNEGSKA (reference sequence). The CDR3 extends over 13 amino acids. In DNA form, the CDR3 reads TGCAGTGCGCCGGGATCAACTAATGAAAAACTGTTTTTT. Encoded protein: CSAPGSTNEKLFF.

This clonotype was counted ten times or more. The rearrangement uses TRBV7-6 and TRBJ2-3; maybe TRBD1 (7 bases). The CDR3 extends over 16 amino acids. Germline CDR1 is SGHVS and CDR2 is FNYEAQ. Between the trimmed V and J ends, which lost 2 bases and 9 bases, there was a span of 21 bases. CDR3 sequence reads: CASSLMGQGGRGTQYF. CDR3 DNA sequence: TGTGCCAGCAGCTTAATGGGGCAGGGGGGCCGTGGAACGCAGTATTTT.

This clonotype was seen repeatedly, ten times or more. The J gene is TRBJ2-6, the V gene TRBV12-3 or TRBV12-4; D is uncertain. CDR3 length equals 14 residues. Trimming stripped 6 bases from V and 2 bases from J, with 8 bases between. CDR3 amino acids: CASSPSAGANVLTF. The CDR3 DNA sequence: TGTGCCAGCAGCCCTTCAGCTGGGGCCAACGTCCTGACTTTC.

This clonotype appeared a few times. The V and J genes are TRBV3-1 and TRBJ1-5, with D hard to call. The CDR3 is made up of 16 amino acids. Germline-derived CDR1 and CDR2 are LGHDT and YNNKEL (reference sequence). With 1 base removed from V and 0 bases from J, the gap between germline ends came to 10 bases. Here the CDR3 reads CASSQGVGGSNQPQHF. In nucleotides, the CDR3 is TGTGCCAGCAGCCAAGGGGTTGGCGGTAGCAATCAGCCCCAGCATTTT.

This clonotype was observed a handful of times. The chain recombines TRBV30 with TRBJ2-1; TRBD2 matches at 10 bases. The CDR3 totals 16 residues. Looked up from germline, CDR1 is GTSNPN and CDR2 is SVGIG (reference sequence). The V and J ends lost 0 bases and 3 bases, in that order; junction bases with no gene match: 5. CDR3 DNA sequence: TGTGCCTGGAGTGTCCCCGGACTAGCGGACTACAATGAGCAGTTCTTC. Translated, it gives CAWSVPGLADYNEQFF.

The V and J genes are TRBV7-9 and TRBJ1-6, with a possible D match to TRBD1 (5 bases). This CDR3 is built from 15 residues. The V end lost 1 base, the J end lost 10 bases, and 14 bases lay between the germline ends. CDR1 and CDR2 from the germline V gene are SEHNR and FQNEAQ (reference sequence). The CDR3 spells CASSLDPGSGSPLHF. In DNA, the CDR3 is TGTGCCAGCAGCTTAGATCCAGGGTCGGGATCACCCCTCCACTTT.

This clonotype was detected a few times. The CDR3 is CASSSGDPNYGYTF. The CDR3 DNA follows: TGCGCCAGCAGCTCAGGGGACCCTAACTATGGCTACACCTTC. The genes are TRBV5-1 and TRBJ1-2; TRBD1 might be the D (6 bases). In germline, CDR1 is SGHRS, CDR2 YFSETQ. Trimming pared 3 bases from V and 0 bases from J, leaving 9 bases between. The length of the CDR3 is 14 residues.

V usage is TRBV18 and J usage is TRBJ2-1, with 9 bases matching TRBD1. V gave up 3 bases and J gave up 8 bases; unmatched junction bases: 2. This CDR3 has 13 amino acids. CDR1 is KGHSH and CDR2 is LQKENI in the germline V gene. The CDR3 reads CASSPRQGDEQFF. The CDR3 DNA is TGTGCCAGCTCACCTCGACAGGGGGATGAGCAGTTCTTC.

This clonotype was counted many times. The J gene is TRBJ1-1, the V gene TRBV11-2; no reliable D call. Germline V gene sequence: CDR1 SGHAT, CDR2 FQNNGV. Between the trimmed V and J ends, which lost 5 bases and 5 bases, there was a span of 12 bases. The CDR3 is made up of 13 amino acids. In nucleotides, the CDR3 is TGTGCCAGCAGCCTGCGGGGAAGGACTGAAGCTTTCTTT. Residues: CASSLRGRTEAFF.

This clonotype was recorded a few times. CDR3 nucleotide sequence: TGTGCCTGGAGTTGGAGCTCTGGGGCCAACGTCCTGACTTTC. Translated: CAWSWSSGANVLTF. The gene calls are TRBV30 and TRBJ2-6; D is unclear. Germline V gives CDR1 GTSNPN, CDR2 SVGIG (reference sequence). Trimming pared 2 bases from V and 0 bases from J, leaving 5 bases between. CDR3 length equals 14 residues.

This clonotype turned up a few times. As DNA, the CDR3 is TGTGCCAGCAGCTGGACCAAGGGGACCCAGTACTTC. This codes for CASSWTKGTQYF. The rearrangement joins TRBV7-8 to TRBJ2-5; D call uncertain. Germline V lookup: CDR1 SGHVS, CDR2 FQNEAQ. This CDR3 has 12 residues. The V end was cut by 4 bases, the J end by 7 bases, with 10 bases between.

The table lists this clonotype with many counts. The rearrangement links TRBV4-2 to TRBJ2-3, with TRBD2 as a possible D gene (6 bases). Germline V lookup: CDR1 LGHNA, CDR2 YNFKEQ. Deletions cut 0 bases from V and 1 base from J, with 14 bases between. The CDR3 has 17 residues. The CDR3 region is CASSQDMGGGGTDTQYF. CDR3 sequence (DNA): TGTGCCAGCAGCCAAGATATGGGCGGAGGGGGCACAGATACGCAGTATTTT.

V usage is TRBV6-5 and J usage is TRBJ2-6, with TRBD1 as a possible D gene (7 bases). The length of the CDR3 is 18 residues. V lost 6 bases and J lost 2, with 20 bases in between. Germline V gives CDR1 MNHEY, CDR2 SVGAGI. CDR3 sequence: CASSPLAGGTAGANVLTF. The CDR3 coding sequence is TGTGCCAGCAGCCCCCTCGCAGGGGGGACCGCTGGGGCCAACGTCCTGACTTTC.

The rearrangement uses TRBV10-3 and TRBJ2-7; D possibly corresponds to TRBD2 (6 bases). Between the trimmed V and J ends, which lost 4 bases and 3 bases, there was a span of 13 bases. The CDR3 covers 14 residues. Per the germline V gene, CDR1 is ENHRY and CDR2 is SYGVKD. This CDR3 is CAISARLEGYEQYF. Here the CDR3 DNA reads TGTGCCATCAGTGCTCGTCTGGAGGGCTACGAGCAGTACTTC.

Only a few counts were recorded for this clonotype. The chain employs TRBV30 and TRBJ2-7, with D tentatively TRBD1 (6 bases). The CDR3 sequence is 14 residues long. V shed 3 bases and J shed 3 bases, with 15 bases lying between them. Germline V gives CDR1 GTSNPN, CDR2 SVGIG (reference sequence). Written as DNA, the CDR3 is TGTGCCTGGAGCGCTGACAGGTTATTCTACGAGCAGTACTTC. Its protein product is CAWSADRLFYEQYF.

This clonotype was seen many times. The gene calls are TRBV4-3 and TRBJ2-5; D unresolved. CDR1 is LGHNA and CDR2 is YSLEER in the germline V gene. The CDR3 extends over 14 amino acids. Trimming cost V 1 base and J 4 bases, with 10 bases left between them. In DNA, the CDR3 is TGCGCCAGCAGCCAAGGGCCCCTATCAGAGACCCAGTACTTC. Translated: CASSQGPLSETQYF.

This chain connects TRBV23-1 to TRBJ2-7; D may match TRBD1 or TRBD2 (9 bases each). TRBV23-1 is recorded as an ORF, its role being uncertain. The length of the CDR3 is 9 residues. The CDR3 here is CAAGGTGFV. The DNA of the CDR3 is TGCGCTGCGGGGGGGACAGGGTTTGTC.

The table lists this clonotype with a few counts. The V gene is TRBV7-9, the J gene TRBJ2-5; D might be TRBD2 (5 bases). Germline lookup yields CDR1 SEHNR and CDR2 FQNEAQ (reference sequence). The CDR3 sequence is 16 residues long. With 2 bases removed from V and 1 base from J, the gap between germline ends came to 14 bases. The CDR3 sequence is CASSLSGGGAQETQYF. The CDR3 DNA reads TGTGCCAGCAGCTTATCGGGTGGAGGTGCCCAAGAGACCCAGTACTTC.

This clonotype was picked up many times. V usage is TRBV7-2 and J usage is TRBJ2-6; TRBD1 might be the D (5 bases). V was trimmed by 5 bases and J by 0 bases, leaving 17 bases between them. CDR1 and CDR2 from the germline V gene are SGHTA and FQGNSA. The CDR3 runs 18 residues. The CDR3 spells CASSLGQGAFSGANVLTF. CDR3 DNA sequence: TGTGCCAGCAGCCTAGGCCAGGGCGCGTTCTCTGGGGCCAACGTCCTGACTTTC.

V gene TRBV4-1 combines with J gene TRBJ1-5, with D uncertain. Germline CDR1 reads MGHRA; CDR2 reads YSYEKL. This CDR3 contains 15 residues. V was shortened by 4 bases and J by 0 bases, with 10 bases between the two germline ends. The CDR3, as DNA: TGCGCCAGCAGCCGCGAGTTTAATAGCAATCAGCCCCAGCATTTT. As protein: CASSREFNSNQPQHF.

In its sample, this clonotype was seen a few times. The J gene is TRBJ2-3, the V gene TRBV4-2, with 11 bases identical to TRBD1. The length of the CDR3 is 15 residues. Trimming cost V 4 bases and J 6 bases; bases outside gene matches: 6. CDR1 LGHNA and CDR2 YNFKEQ come from the germline V gene. CDR3 residues: CASSLGQGVLDTQYF. In DNA, the CDR3 is TGTGCCAGCAGCCTGGGACAGGGGGTATTGGATACGCAGTATTTT.

The chain employs TRBV12-2 and TRBJ2-7; TRBD2, as called in the table, went unchecked against the DNA. TRBV12-2 is a pseudogene. The length of the CDR3 is 16 residues. CDR3 protein: CASRAHPGLALSEQYF. The CDR3 region has the DNA TGTGCAAGTCGCGCTCACCCGGGACTAGCTCTTTCCGAGCAGTACTTC.

This clonotype was recorded a few times. The rearrangement joins TRBV20-1 to TRBJ1-1; 7 bases line up with TRBD1. The CDR3 totals 15 residues. V shed 3 bases, J shed 2 bases, and the junction held 9 bases outside the gene matches. Per the germline V gene, CDR1 is DFQATT and CDR2 is SNEGSKA (reference sequence). CDR3 sequence reads: CSASPGQKVNTEAFF. CDR3 bases: TGCAGTGCTAGTCCGGGACAGAAGGTTAACACTGAAGCTTTCTTT.